These 27 T cell receptor beta chains were all obtained from the same sample, sequenced in a study of blood T cell repertoires in COVID-19. Measured with immunoSEQ multiplex PCR; TCRdb has only the in-frame clones, and not every one. The table has a few hundred thousand clones, roughly 87% seen once. The sample consisted of PBMCs or T cells enriched from blood (not recorded which). The receptors shown here come from a man younger than 35 with acute COVID-19.

The chain links TRBV27 to TRBJ1-5; 7 positions match TRBD1. J was trimmed by 7 bases and V by 8 bases; bases with no gene match: 14. The CDR3 is 15 residues long. CDR1 and CDR2 (germline): MNHEY, SMNVEV (reference sequence). CDR3 protein: CASSLKTGSKQPQHF. The DNA for the CDR3 is TGTGCCAGCTCATTGAAGACAGGGAGTAAGCAGCCCCAGCATTTT.

The chain's CDR3 is CASSSPLYEQYF. The CDR3 DNA reads TGTGCCAGCAGTTCCCCCCTCTACGAGCAGTACTTC. V gene TRBV6-2 or TRBV6-3 combines with J gene TRBJ2-7; D gene uncertain. The length of the CDR3 is 12 residues. Germline values: CDR1 MNHEY, CDR2 SVGEGT. Trimming cost V 4 bases and J 3 bases, with 7 bases left between them.

V usage is TRBV19 and J usage is TRBJ2-3, with 9 bases identical to TRBD1. V was pared by 4 bases and J by 11 bases, with 4 bases of the junction left unmatched. The CDR3 is 12 residues long. From germline, CDR1 is LNHDA and CDR2 SQIVND (reference sequence). The CDR3 DNA reads TGTGCCAGTAGTACGGGACAGGGTAAGCAGTATTTT. It encodes CASSTGQGKQYF.

This chain connects TRBV21-1 to TRBJ2-2; the D segment call TRBD1 is taken from the table without a DNA check. TRBV21-1 is deemed a pseudogene. The CDR3 consists of 18 residues. This chain's CDR3 is CASSKVCYRAPNTGELFF. The CDR3 DNA is TGTGCCAGCAGCAAAGTTTGCTACAGGGCTCCCAACACCGGGGAGCTGTTTTTT.

V gene TRBV3-1 (or the pseudogene TRBV3-2) combines with J gene TRBJ2-3; tentatively, D is TRBD2 (6 bases). V lost 5 bases and J lost 2, with 17 bases in between. CDR3 size: 16 residues. Germline-derived CDR1 and CDR2 are LGHDT and YNNKEL (reference sequence). CDR3 sequence (DNA): TGTGCCAGCAGCGGAAGGGACTCCGACAACACAGATACGCAGTATTTT. It translates to CASSGRDSDNTDTQYF.

This chain connects TRBV20-1 to TRBJ2-7, with 7 bases matching TRBD2. This CDR3 region has 15 residues. CDR1 and CDR2 from the germline V gene are DFQATT and SNEGSKA (reference sequence). The V segment lost 3 bases and the J segment 5 bases; nucleotides outside the gene matches: 13. The CDR3 spells CSASRGDHGGDEQYF. CDR3 DNA sequence: TGCAGTGCTAGTCGGGGGGATCACGGTGGTGACGAGCAGTACTTC.

This clone has just one count. This rearrangement joins TRBV25-1 to TRBJ1-5, with 11 bases matching TRBD1. This CDR3 is built from 17 residues. The trim removed 3 bases at V and 7 bases at J, leaving 11 bases unmatched. CDR1 MGHDK and CDR2 SYGVNS come from the germline V gene. This CDR3 reads CASSEAGTGGQGQPQHF. The CDR3 DNA follows: TGTGCCAGCAGTGAGGCCGGGACAGGGGGTCAAGGGCAGCCCCAGCATTTT.

V usage is TRBV6-5 and J usage is TRBJ1-3; possibly TRBD1 for D (6 bases). The germline V and J ends were trimmed by 10 bases and 0 bases, with 16 bases remaining between them. Germline V gives CDR1 MNHEY, CDR2 SVGAGI. The CDR3 loop spans 15 amino acids. DNA for the CDR3: TGTGCCACCAGGGGAGGCAAGAGCTCTGGAAACACCATATATTTT. It codes for CATRGGKSSGNTIYF.

The rearrangement joins TRBV9 to TRBJ1-1; the match to TRBD1 covers 7 bases. This CDR3 spans 13 amino acids. J gave up 10 bases and V 0 bases, and 6 bases lay outside the gene matches. Per the germline V gene, CDR1 is SGDLS and CDR2 is YYNGEE. The CDR3 DNA reads TGTGCCAGCAGCGTAGGACAGGGCGGTAGAGCTTTCTTT. The encoded protein is CASSVGQGGRAFF.

The rearrangement joins TRBV7-9 to TRBJ2-2; the match to TRBD2 covers 7 bases. Per the germline V gene, CDR1 is SEHNR and CDR2 is FQNEAQ (reference sequence). The CDR3 extends over 16 amino acids. V dropped 6 bases and J dropped 4; count of bases not matched to a gene: 11. Here the CDR3 reads CASSQSQWEGTGELFF. The DNA of the CDR3 is TGTGCCAGCAGTCAATCTCAGTGGGAGGGCACCGGGGAGCTGTTTTTT.

The chain's CDR3 is CASRRTSGSSYEQYF. In nucleotides, the CDR3 is TGTGCCAGCAGACGGACTAGCGGGAGTAGTTACGAGCAGTACTTC. The genes are TRBV28 and TRBJ2-7, with TRBD2 matching over 13 bases. The CDR3 extends over 15 amino acids. Germline CDR1 and CDR2: MDHEN and SYDVKM. Germline trimming cut 6 bases from V and 4 bases from J; bases unmatched to any gene: 6.

The chain couples TRBV24-1 to TRBJ1-2, with TRBD1 matching over 9 bases. Germline CDR1 reads KGHDR; CDR2 reads SFDVKD. Trimming at V came to 5 bases and at J to 4 bases, leaving 4 bases not matched to a gene. The CDR3 totals 14 residues. CDR3 DNA sequence: TGTGCCACCAGTGCAGGGACAGGGATCTATGGCTACACCTTC. Its translation: CATSAGTGIYGYTF.

The V gene is TRBV5-1, the J gene TRBJ1-5; perhaps TRBD1 as D (5 bases). V was pared by 0 bases and J by 4 bases, with 8 bases between. This CDR3 region has 14 residues. In germline, CDR1 is SGHRS, CDR2 YFSETQ. Written as DNA, the CDR3 is TGCGCCAGCAGCTTGGGGGGACTTAATCAGCCCCAGCATTTT. This gives the protein CASSLGGLNQPQHF.

The rearrangement links TRBV28 to TRBJ2-1; D gene unclear. The germline CDR1 and CDR2 sequences are MDHEN and SYDVKM. The CDR3 length is 13 residues. Trimming removed 8 bases at V and 5 bases at J, with 13 bases between. The CDR3 DNA reads as TGTGCCAGCGCTCCGGTGCTCCACAATGAGCAGTTCTTC. As protein: CASAPVLHNEQFF.

In DNA form, the CDR3 reads TGTGCCAGCGGCTCGTACGTGGGAGGGGAAGAGACCCAGTACTTC. Translated, it gives CASGSYVGGEETQYF. The chain employs TRBV11-3 and TRBJ2-5; 7 bases fit TRBD2. V gave up 8 bases and J gave up 3 bases; unmatched junction bases: 12. This CDR3 is 15 amino acids long. CDR1 and CDR2 from the germline V gene are SGHNT and YENEEA.

The chain recombines TRBV12-5 with TRBJ1-6, with no clear D. The germline V gene encodes CDR1 LGHNT and CDR2 FRNRAP. V was trimmed by 2 bases and J by 10 bases, leaving 6 bases between them. The CDR3 has 12 residues. The CDR3 nucleotides are TGTGCTAGTGGTTTGATCGTCTCACCCCTCCACTTT. Amino acid sequence: CASGLIVSPLHF.

The V call is TRBV30, the J call TRBJ2-5; possible D gene TRBD2, 5 bases. This CDR3 has 13 amino acids. CDR1 is GTSNPN, CDR2 SVGIG, per germline (reference sequence). The V and J ends lost 4 bases and 3 bases respectively, with 12 bases between them. The CDR3: CAWNNAREETQYF. CDR3 coding DNA: TGTGCCTGGAATAACGCGCGGGAAGAGACCCAGTACTTC.

This clone was picked up one time. CDR3: CASSLVGNTGIQYF. CDR3 bases: TGTGCCAGCAGCTTAGTTGGCAATACGGGCATTCAGTACTTC. V usage is TRBV11-2 and J usage is TRBJ2-4; D not certain. Trimming stripped 1 base from V and 9 bases from J, with 13 bases between. The germline gives CDR1 SGHAT, CDR2 FQNNGV. The CDR3 loop spans 14 amino acids.

This sequence joins TRBV3-1 (or the pseudogene TRBV3-2) and TRBJ2-2; 11 bases are a match to TRBD2. V dropped 7 bases and J dropped 8; count of bases not matched to a gene: 6. The CDR3 consists of 14 residues. Germline-derived CDR1 and CDR2 are LGHDT and YNNKEL (reference sequence). CDR3 residues: CASKLAGVQGELFF. CDR3 sequence (DNA): TGTGCCAGCAAACTAGCGGGAGTACAAGGGGAGCTGTTTTTT.

The genes are TRBV28 and TRBJ1-5; tentatively, D is TRBD1 (6 bases). V was trimmed by 6 bases and J by 11 bases, leaving 23 bases between them. Germline V gene lookup returns CDR1 MDHEN and CDR2 SYDVKM. There are 15 residues in the CDR3. This chain's CDR3 is CASSSLGGARWAQHF. The CDR3 coding sequence is TGTGCCAGCAGCTCCCTCGGGGGGGCCCGTTGGGCCCAGCATTTT.

The rearrangement links TRBV4-1 to TRBJ2-1; 10 nucleotides align to TRBD2. The CDR3 totals 14 residues. After removal of 8 bases from V and 7 bases from J, the junction contained 8 bases not matched to a gene. Germline values: CDR1 MGHRA, CDR2 YSYEKL. The CDR3 coding sequence is TGCGCCAGCTCCAGCGGGAGGGCGGGGAATGAGCAGTTCTTC. Its protein is CASSSGRAGNEQFF.

This chain links TRBV30 with TRBJ1-4, with a tentative D call TRBD1 (5 bases). CDR3 length equals 13 residues. Germline CDR1 reads GTSNPN; CDR2 reads SVGIG (reference sequence). V lost 6 bases to trimming and J lost 6 bases, with 14 bases between them. CDR3 in amino acids: CACIGRVDEKLFF. CDR3 in DNA: TGTGCCTGTATTGGCAGGGTTGATGAAAAACTGTTTTTT.

The chain is built from TRBV7-3 and TRBJ2-3; 9 nucleotides line up with TRBD1. V gave up 5 bases and J gave up 0 bases; unmatched junction bases: 3. Germline loops: CDR1 SGHTA, CDR2 FQGTGA. This CDR3 has 15 residues. The DNA for the CDR3 is TGTGCCAGCAGCCCAACAGGGGGCAGCACAGATACGCAGTATTTT. Its translation is CASSPTGGSTDTQYF.

V is TRBV21-1 and J is TRBJ2-2; the table's D gene call, TRBD2, was not cross checked with the DNA. TRBV21-1 is listed as a pseudogene. The CDR3 has 19 amino acids. CDR3 sequence (DNA): TGTGCCAGCAGCAACTGGACTAGCGGGATGATCGCCCCCACCGGGGAGCTGTTTTTT. Translating it yields CASSNWTSGMIAPTGELFF.

This clone was counted ten times or more. This sequence joins TRBV5-6 and TRBJ2-7; 7 nucleotides match TRBD1. The CDR3 covers 15 residues. Trimming cost V 5 bases and J 0 bases; bases outside gene matches: 8. From germline, CDR1 is SGHDT and CDR2 YYEEEE. The CDR3 DNA follows: TGTGCCAGCAGAACCGACAGGGCCCTCTCCTACGAGCAGTACTTC. It yields the protein CASRTDRALSYEQYF.

J is TRBJ1-5 and V is TRBV30; TRBD1 is a possible D gene (5 bases). Between the trimmed V and J ends, which lost 0 bases and 2 bases, there was a span of 8 bases. Germline-derived CDR1 and CDR2 are GTSNPN and SVGIG (reference sequence). This CDR3 spans 14 amino acids. CDR3 sequence (DNA): TGTGCCTGGAGTGTTGGGGCAGGCAATCAGCCCCAGCATTTT. This sequence encodes CAWSVGAGNQPQHF.

The V gene is TRBV18, the J gene TRBJ1-5; 10 bases line up with TRBD1. The ends lost 5 bases at V and 6 bases at J; junction bases unmatched: 4. The length of the CDR3 is 14 residues. Germline CDR1 and CDR2: KGHSH and LQKENI. Here the CDR3 DNA reads TGTGCCAGCTCATCTGGACAGGGGGGTCAGCCCCAGCATTTT. This sequence encodes CASSSGQGGQPQHF.